The 18 T cell receptor beta chains below were found in one sample sequenced in a study of response to subunit inactivated influenza vaccine. TCRdb itself ran the RT-PCR reads through MiXCR, one entry per CDR3 protein. The sample shows about 240,000 distinct CDR3 sequences, more than 10% of them seen only once. The source was non-naive T cells sorted from PBMCs, collected around two weeks before vaccination. All receptors derive from a man between 45 and 60 years old who received an inactivated influenza vaccine.

The chain's CDR3 is CADRVGVNTEAFF. Written as DNA, the CDR3 is TGTGCAGACCGAGTTGGGGTTAACACTGAAGCTTTCTTT. The chain joins TRBV7-9 to TRBJ1-1, with D unresolved. CDR1 is SEHNR and CDR2 is FQNEAQ in the germline V gene (reference sequence). The CDR3 runs to 13 residues.

This clonotype was observed a few times. In DNA form, the CDR3 reads TGCAGCGTTCCCCGCGTGCAGGGAACAGATACGCAGTATTTT. It specifies CSVPRVQGTDTQYF. The gene calls are TRBV29-1 and TRBJ2-3, with D perhaps matching TRBD1 (5 bases). Trimming removed 5 bases from V and 3 bases from J, with 15 bases in between. The CDR3 extends over 14 amino acids. Germline V lookup: CDR1 SQVTM, CDR2 ANQGSEA.

This clonotype was recorded many times. V and J are TRBV7-9 and TRBJ1-5; D ambiguous. This CDR3 comprises 17 residues. The germline V gene encodes CDR1 SEHNR and CDR2 FQNEAQ (reference sequence). With 0 bases removed from V and 1 base from J, the gap between germline ends came to 13 bases. For the CDR3, the DNA is TGTGCCAGCAGCTTAGCGGGGATGGAGGAGAGCAATCAGCCCCAGCATTTT. It codes for CASSLAGMEESNQPQHF.

This clonotype has more than one count but fewer than ten. V is TRBV15 and J is TRBJ1-3; perhaps TRBD1 as D (5 bases). CDR1 is LNHNV and CDR2 is YYDKDF in the germline V gene (reference sequence). The CDR3 contains 15 residues. V was shortened by 0 bases and J by 1 base, with 7 bases between the two germline ends. The CDR3 loop is CATSRDYRSGNTIYF. The CDR3 nucleotides are TGTGCCACCAGCAGAGATTACAGGTCTGGAAACACCATATATTTT. Full variable domain (missing parts from reference TRBV15 and TRBJ1-3): DAMVIQNPRYQVTQFGKPVTLSCSQTLNHNVMYWYQQKSSQAPKLLFHYYDKDFNNEADTPDNFQSRRPNTSFCFLDIRSPGLGDTAMYLCATSRDYRSGNTIYFGEGSWLTVV.

The J gene is TRBJ1-1, the V gene TRBV28, with a tentative D call TRBD1 (5 bases). With 6 bases removed from V and 1 base from J, the gap between germline ends came to 9 bases. The CDR3 is made up of 13 amino acids. Germline assignment: CDR1 MDHEN and CDR2 SYDVKM. The CDR3 loop reads CASRGTANTEAFF. DNA for the CDR3: TGTGCCAGCAGGGGGACGGCGAACACTGAAGCTTTCTTT.

This clonotype has more than one count but fewer than ten. The chain has TRBV29-1 and TRBJ2-2; D might be TRBD1 (6 bases). Germline values: CDR1 SQVTM, CDR2 ANQGSEA. The CDR3 spans 16 residues. V lost 2 bases and J lost 1, with 14 bases in between. This CDR3 is CSVESPTGKNTGELFF. As DNA, the CDR3 is TGCAGCGTTGAAAGCCCAACAGGGAAGAACACCGGGGAGCTGTTTTTT.

J is TRBJ1-5 and V is TRBV2; tentative D call: TRBD1 (5 bases). The CDR3 consists of 14 residues. Per the germline V gene, CDR1 is SNHLY and CDR2 is FYNNEI. V was pared by 3 bases and J by 2 bases, with 8 bases between. CDR3: CASSDRQRNQPQHF. The CDR3, as DNA: TGTGCCAGCAGTGATAGACAGCGCAATCAGCCCCAGCATTTT.

The V gene is TRBV9, the J gene TRBJ1-6; unclear D gene. The CDR3 length is 15 residues. Germline V CDR1 and CDR2: SGDLS, YYNGEE. With 0 bases removed from V and 8 bases from J, the gap between germline ends came to 12 bases. CDR3 coding DNA: TGTGCCAGCAGCGTAGGCCCAAGTGCGGATTCACCCCTCCACTTT. It yields the protein CASSVGPSADSPLHF.

The chain joins TRBV18 to TRBJ2-5, with TRBD2 matching 10 bases. CDR1 and CDR2 from the germline V gene are KGHSH and LQKENI. Trimming removed 3 bases from V and 5 bases from J; junction bases left unmatched: 9. This CDR3 has 16 amino acids. CDR3 residues: CASSPASGRASETQYF. CDR3 sequence (DNA): TGTGCCAGCTCACCGGCAAGCGGGAGGGCCTCGGAGACCCAGTACTTC.

V gene TRBV28 combines with J gene TRBJ2-1, with 11 nucleotides matching TRBD2. Germline CDR1 MDHEN, CDR2 SYDVKM. This CDR3 has 17 amino acids. The V and J ends lost 1 base and 10 bases, in that order; junction bases with no gene match: 12. The CDR3 loop reads CASSLLASGRLRQEQFF. The CDR3 nucleotides are TGTGCCAGCAGTTTATTGGCTAGCGGGAGGCTTCGGCAAGAGCAGTTCTTC.

This sequence joins TRBV6-1 and TRBJ1-2; perhaps TRBD1 as D (6 bases). This CDR3 region has 14 residues. V lost 7 bases, J lost 8 bases, and 20 bases lay in between. Germline values: CDR1 MNHNS, CDR2 SASEGT. CDR3 nucleotide sequence: TGTGCCAGCACCGTCGGGGGGCGAAGTGAGGGCTACACCTTC. It is translated as CASTVGGRSEGYTF.

This chain joins TRBV7-9 and TRBJ1-2; possible D gene TRBD1, 5 bases. Trimming took off 5 bases at V and 6 bases at J, with 16 bases between the two ends. The CDR3 is made up of 14 amino acids. CDR1 SEHNR and CDR2 FQNEAQ come from the germline V gene (reference sequence). CDR3 sequence reads: CASSTTRSGDGYTF. As DNA, the CDR3 is TGTGCCAGCAGCACAACCCGCTCGGGGGATGGCTACACCTTC.

The CDR3 DNA is TGCGCCAGCAGCCTAGGACAGGGCCGATCGGAGACCCAGTACTTC. Protein: CASSLGQGRSETQYF. The rearrangement joins TRBV5-1 to TRBJ2-5; TRBD1 aligns across 8 bases. The CDR3 spans 15 residues. The V segment lost 4 bases and the J segment 5 bases; nucleotides outside the gene matches: 10. CDR1 and CDR2 from the germline V gene are SGHRS and YFSETQ.

This clonotype has a handful of counts. This chain's CDR3 is CASSQDWTSGELFF. CDR3 nucleotide sequence: TGTGCCAGCAGCCAGGACTGGACGTCCGGGGAGCTGTTTTTT. The gene calls are TRBV3-1 and TRBJ2-2, with D possibly being TRBD2 (5 bases). The length of the CDR3 is 14 residues. Trimming cost V 3 bases and J 6 bases, with 11 bases left between them. From germline, CDR1 is LGHDT and CDR2 YNNKEL (reference sequence).

This clonotype was seen a handful of times. The chain links TRBV9 to TRBJ2-3, with TRBD1 matching over 9 bases. The J segment lost 4 bases and the V segment lost 4 bases, leaving 7 bases of the junction unmatched. The CDR3 contains 15 residues. CDR1 is SGDLS, CDR2 YYNGEE, per germline. This chain's CDR3 is CASSSRDRESDTQYF. CDR3 nucleotides: TGTGCCAGCAGCTCCCGGGACAGGGAGTCAGATACGCAGTATTTT.

This clonotype was found a few times. This sequence joins TRBV6-8 and TRBJ1-1; 7 bases match TRBD1. After removal of 0 bases from V and 8 bases from J, the junction contained 12 bases not matched to a gene. Germline CDR1 reads MNHGY; CDR2 reads SAAAGT. The CDR3 has 16 residues. The CDR3 nucleotides are TGTGCCAGCAGTTACTCGAGGTACAGGGGCGGGGTAGAAGCTTTCTTT. Residues: CASSYSRYRGGVEAFF.

This sequence joins TRBV5-4 and TRBJ2-5, with TRBD2 identical over 8 bases. CDR1 is SGHNT and CDR2 is YYREEE in the germline V gene (reference sequence). V shed 3 bases, J shed 4 bases, and the junction held 5 bases outside the gene matches. The CDR3 is 14 residues long. CDR3 bases: TGTGCCAGCAGCTCATCTAGCGGGCGAGAGACCCAGTACTTC. This sequence encodes CASSSSSGRETQYF. The full variable domain, in which reference TRBV5-4 and TRBJ2-5 provide the parts outside the CDR3, is ETGVTQSPTHLIKTRGQQVTLRCSSQSGHNTVSWYQQALGQGPQFIFQYYREEENGRGNFPPRFSGLQFPNYSSELNVNALELDDSALYLCASSSSSGRETQYFGPGTRLLVL.

In its sample, this clonotype was seen a few times. The gene calls are TRBV18 and TRBJ2-7, with D unresolved. The CDR3 is 15 residues long. Germline V gene sequence: CDR1 KGHSH, CDR2 LQKENI. With 0 bases removed from V and 4 bases from J, the gap between germline ends came to 13 bases. The CDR3, as DNA: TGTGCCAGCTCACCACCAATCACGGGCCCTTACGAGCAGTACTTC. Protein: CASSPPITGPYEQYF.